A selection of T cell receptor beta chains follows, all from one sample in a study of T-cell memory formation after mild COVID-19. TCRdb re-derived calls from the 5' RACE reads in MiXCR, one entry per CDR3 protein. This table holds under 300,000 distinct CDR3 sequences, about a sixth found once. Specimen: PBMCs or a T cell subset sorted from them (not recorded which). Receptor source: a man younger than 35 who had mild COVID-19 (a few samples of this study predate the infection). Cell type and time point are not known. CDR3s include the opening cysteine and the closing phenylalanine or tryptophan. The D gene is left open where the match is weak. The listing skips clone size in some rows; elsewhere it reads once, few, many or a size class.

clone size	V gene	D gene	J gene	CDR3 protein	CDR3 DNA
many	TRBV7-2	TRBD1	TRBJ2-1	CASSFDRGSYNEQFF	TGTGCCAGCAGCTTCGACAGGGGCTCCTACAATGAGCAGTTCTTC
-	TRBV20-1	-	TRBJ2-2	CSATSIGTGELFF	TGCAGTGCTACCAGCATAGGTACCGGGGAGCTGTTTTTT
-	TRBV7-2	-	TRBJ2-3	CASSPWRGTDTQYF	TGTGCCAGCAGCCCCTGGAGGGGGACAGATACGCAGTATTTT
-	TRBV7-2	TRBD1	TRBJ2-7	CASSSRDRVNYEQYF	TGTGCCAGCAGCTCCCGGGACAGGGTGAACTACGAGCAGTACTTC
-	TRBV27	TRBD1	TRBJ1-6	CASSYQGVDNSPLHF	TGTGCCAGCAGTTATCAGGGGGTAGATAATTCACCCCTCCACTTT
-	TRBV12-3/TRBV12-4	-	TRBJ2-7	CASRRSGLGYEQYF	TGTGCCAGCAGGAGGTCCGGGCTGGGTTACGAGCAGTACTTC
few	TRBV5-1	TRBD1	TRBJ1-1	CASSFQGVTEAFF	TGCGCCAGCAGTTTCCAGGGGGTGACTGAAGCTTTCTTT
-	TRBV6-2/TRBV6-3	-	TRBJ2-2	CASSPRFGTRSTGELFF	TGTGCCAGCAGTCCCCGTTTCGGTACCCGGAGCACCGGGGAGCTGTTTTTT
few	TRBV7-8	-	TRBJ2-3	CASSFNHGTDTQYF	TGTGCCAGCAGCTTTAATCACGGCACAGATACGCAGTATTTT
-	TRBV7-9	-	TRBJ2-1	CASSGQAYNEQFF	TGTGCCAGTTCGGGACAAGCATACAATGAGCAGTTCTTC
-	TRBV6-5	-	TRBJ2-5	CASSYSNSQGQETQYF	TGTGCCAGCAGTTACTCGAATAGCCAGGGGCAAGAGACCCAGTACTTC
-	TRBV7-8	-	TRBJ2-1	CASSRTRGGQNNEQFF	TGTGCCAGCAGCCGTACCCGAGGCGGGCAAAACAATGAGCAGTTCTTC
-	TRBV7-2	-	TRBJ2-1	CASSSARGRSSYNEQFF	TGTGCCAGCAGCTCAGCTCGAGGACGGAGCTCCTACAATGAGCAGTTCTTC
few	TRBV12-5	-	TRBJ2-5	CASGRDHQETQYF	TGTGCTAGTGGACGGGATCACCAAGAGACCCAGTACTTC
few	TRBV7-2	-	TRBJ1-1	CASSLRGTTEAFF	TGTGCCAGCAGCCTCCGGGGGACTACTGAAGCTTTCTTT
once	TRBV14	-	TRBJ2-6	CASSPEIFGANVLTF	TGTGCCAGCAGCCCGGAGATCTTTGGGGCCAACGTCCTGACTTTC
-	TRBV5-6	-	TRBJ1-2	CASSLWGAANYGYTF	TGTGCCAGCAGCTTGTGGGGGGCTGCGAACTATGGCTACACCTTC